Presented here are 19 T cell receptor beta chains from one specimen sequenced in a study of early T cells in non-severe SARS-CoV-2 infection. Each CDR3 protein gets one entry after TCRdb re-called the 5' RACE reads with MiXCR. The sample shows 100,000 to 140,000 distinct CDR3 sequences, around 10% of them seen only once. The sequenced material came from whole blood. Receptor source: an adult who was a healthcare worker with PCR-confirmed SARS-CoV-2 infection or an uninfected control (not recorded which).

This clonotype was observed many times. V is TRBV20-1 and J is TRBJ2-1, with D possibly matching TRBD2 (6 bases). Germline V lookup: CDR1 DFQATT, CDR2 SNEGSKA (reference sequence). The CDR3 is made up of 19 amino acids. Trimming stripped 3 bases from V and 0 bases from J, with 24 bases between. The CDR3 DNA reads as TGCAGTGCTAGCTCCGGGAGTACACTCCTAAAGAACTCCTACAATGAGCAGTTCTTC. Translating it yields CSASSGSTLLKNSYNEQFF.

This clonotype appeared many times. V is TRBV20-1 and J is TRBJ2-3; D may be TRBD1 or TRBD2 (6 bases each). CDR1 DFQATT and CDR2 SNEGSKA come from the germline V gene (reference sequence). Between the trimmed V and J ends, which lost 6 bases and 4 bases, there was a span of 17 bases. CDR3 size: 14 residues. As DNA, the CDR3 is TGCAGTGCCGCCGCGAGGGGGGCGGCAGATACGCAGTATTTT. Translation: CSAAARGAADTQYF.

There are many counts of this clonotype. In DNA, the CDR3 is TGTGCTATTAGCGGGGCCCAAGAGACCCAGTACTTC. It codes for CAISGAQETQYF. The V call is TRBV30, the J call TRBJ2-5; 8 bases map to TRBD2. The CDR3 contains 12 residues. CDR1 is GTSNPN, CDR2 SVGIG, per germline (reference sequence).

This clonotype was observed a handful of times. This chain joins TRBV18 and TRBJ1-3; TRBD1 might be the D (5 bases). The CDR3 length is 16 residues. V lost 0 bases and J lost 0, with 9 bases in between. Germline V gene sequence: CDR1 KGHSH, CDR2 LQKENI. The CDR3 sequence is CASSPPIGGSGNTIYF. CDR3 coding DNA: TGTGCCAGCTCACCACCGATCGGGGGCTCTGGAAACACCATATATTTT.

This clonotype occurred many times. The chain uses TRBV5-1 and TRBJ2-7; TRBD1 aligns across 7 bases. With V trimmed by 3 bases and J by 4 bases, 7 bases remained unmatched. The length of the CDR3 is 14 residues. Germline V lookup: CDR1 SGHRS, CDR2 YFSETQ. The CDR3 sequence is CASSSRDSQYEQYF. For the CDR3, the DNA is TGCGCCAGCAGCTCCCGGGACAGCCAATACGAGCAGTACTTC.

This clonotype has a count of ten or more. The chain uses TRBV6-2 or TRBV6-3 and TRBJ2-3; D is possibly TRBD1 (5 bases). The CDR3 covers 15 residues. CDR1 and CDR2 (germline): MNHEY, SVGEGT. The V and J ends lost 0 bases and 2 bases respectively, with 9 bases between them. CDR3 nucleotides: TGTGCCAGCAGTTACTCCCGACAGCCCACAGATACGCAGTATTTT. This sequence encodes CASSYSRQPTDTQYF.

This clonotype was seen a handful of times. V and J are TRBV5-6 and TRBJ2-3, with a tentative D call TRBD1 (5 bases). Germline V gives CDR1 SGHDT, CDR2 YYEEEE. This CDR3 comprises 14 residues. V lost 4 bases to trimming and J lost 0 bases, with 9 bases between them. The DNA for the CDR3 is TGTGCCAGCAGCACCGCAGGGAGCACAGATACGCAGTATTTT. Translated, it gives CASSTAGSTDTQYF.

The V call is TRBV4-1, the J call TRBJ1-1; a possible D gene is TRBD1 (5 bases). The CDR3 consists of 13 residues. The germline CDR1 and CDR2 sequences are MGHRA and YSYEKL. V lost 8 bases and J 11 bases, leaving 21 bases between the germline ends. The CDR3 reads CASGPARGRGAFF. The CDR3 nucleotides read TGCGCCAGCGGTCCCGCCCGGGGACGAGGGGCTTTCTTT.

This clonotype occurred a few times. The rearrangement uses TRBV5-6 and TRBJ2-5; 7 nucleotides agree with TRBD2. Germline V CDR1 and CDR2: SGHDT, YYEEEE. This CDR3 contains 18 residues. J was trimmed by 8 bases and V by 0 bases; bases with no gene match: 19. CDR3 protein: CASSLERAGERLLTTQYF. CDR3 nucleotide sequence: TGTGCCAGCAGCTTGGAGAGGGCGGGAGAACGTCTACTTACAACCCAGTACTTC.

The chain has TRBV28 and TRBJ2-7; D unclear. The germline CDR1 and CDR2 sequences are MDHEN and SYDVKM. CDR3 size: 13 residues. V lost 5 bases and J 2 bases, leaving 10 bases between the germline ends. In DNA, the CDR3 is TGTGCCAGCAGTCCACCCCTTCCCTACGAGCAGTACTTC. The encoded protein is CASSPPLPYEQYF. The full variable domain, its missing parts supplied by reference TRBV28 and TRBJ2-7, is DVKVTQSSRYLVKRTGEKVFLECVQDMDHENMFWYRQDPGLGLRLIYFSYDVKMKEKGDIPEGYSVSREKKERFSLILESASTNQTSMYLCASSPPLPYEQYFGPGTRLTVT.

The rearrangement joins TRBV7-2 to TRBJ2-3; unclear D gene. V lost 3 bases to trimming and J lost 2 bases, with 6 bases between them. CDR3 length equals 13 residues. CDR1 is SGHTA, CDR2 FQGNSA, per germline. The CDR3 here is CASSFDSTDTQYF. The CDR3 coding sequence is TGTGCCAGCAGCTTTGACTCCACAGATACGCAGTATTTT.

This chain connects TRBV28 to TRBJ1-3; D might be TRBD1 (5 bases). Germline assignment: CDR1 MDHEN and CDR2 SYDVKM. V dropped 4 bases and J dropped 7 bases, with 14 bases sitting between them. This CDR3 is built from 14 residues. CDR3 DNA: TGTGCCAGCAGTTCCCCTGACTGGGGGAACACCATATATTTT. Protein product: CASSSPDWGNTIYF.

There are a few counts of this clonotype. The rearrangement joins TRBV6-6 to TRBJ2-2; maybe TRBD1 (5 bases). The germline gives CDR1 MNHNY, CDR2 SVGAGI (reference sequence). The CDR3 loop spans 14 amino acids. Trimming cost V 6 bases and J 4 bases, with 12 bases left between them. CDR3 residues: CASRDTGGTGELFF. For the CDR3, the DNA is TGTGCCAGCAGGGACACTGGCGGCACCGGGGAGCTGTTTTTT.

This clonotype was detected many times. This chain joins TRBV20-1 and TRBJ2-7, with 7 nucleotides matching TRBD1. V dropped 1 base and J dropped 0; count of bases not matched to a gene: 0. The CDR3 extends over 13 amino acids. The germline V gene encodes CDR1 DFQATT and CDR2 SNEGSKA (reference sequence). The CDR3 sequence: CSARGDSSYEQYF. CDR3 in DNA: TGCAGTGCTAGAGGGGACAGCTCCTACGAGCAGTACTTC.

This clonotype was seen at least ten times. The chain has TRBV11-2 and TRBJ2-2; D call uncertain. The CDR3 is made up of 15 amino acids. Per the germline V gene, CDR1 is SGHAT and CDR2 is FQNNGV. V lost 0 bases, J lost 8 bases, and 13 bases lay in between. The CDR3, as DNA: TGTGCCAGCAGCTTAGACCCCCTAGTACCTGGGGAGCTGTTTTTT. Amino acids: CASSLDPLVPGELFF.

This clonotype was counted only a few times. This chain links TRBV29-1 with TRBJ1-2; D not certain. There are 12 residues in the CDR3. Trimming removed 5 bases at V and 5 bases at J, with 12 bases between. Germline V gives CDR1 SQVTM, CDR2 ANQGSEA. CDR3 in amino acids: CSVSLLGYGYTF. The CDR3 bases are TGCAGCGTTTCACTCCTAGGTTATGGCTACACCTTC.

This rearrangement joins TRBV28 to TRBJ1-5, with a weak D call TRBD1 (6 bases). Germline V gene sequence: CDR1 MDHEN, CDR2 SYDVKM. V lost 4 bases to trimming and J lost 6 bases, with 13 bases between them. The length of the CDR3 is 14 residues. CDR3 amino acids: CASSSLRGIQPQHF. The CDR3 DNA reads TGTGCCAGCAGTTCTCTAAGGGGGATTCAGCCCCAGCATTTT.

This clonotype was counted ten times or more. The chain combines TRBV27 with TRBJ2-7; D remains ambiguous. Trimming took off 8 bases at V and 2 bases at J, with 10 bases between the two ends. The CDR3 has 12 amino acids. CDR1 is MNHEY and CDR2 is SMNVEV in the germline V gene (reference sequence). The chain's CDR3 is CASGFDPYEQYF. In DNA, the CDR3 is TGTGCCAGCGGCTTCGACCCCTACGAGCAGTACTTC.

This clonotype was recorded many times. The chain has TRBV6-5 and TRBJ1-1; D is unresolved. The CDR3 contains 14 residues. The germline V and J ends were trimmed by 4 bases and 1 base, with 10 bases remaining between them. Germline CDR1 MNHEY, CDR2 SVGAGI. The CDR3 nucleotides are TGTGCCAGCAGTTCCCCTCGAGGGAACACTGAAGCTTTCTTT. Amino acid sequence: CASSSPRGNTEAFF.